One TCR beta chain is described in this entry. Clones were sequenced by immunoSEQ multiplex PCR, and TCRdb holds only the in-frame ones, with some missing. This sample carries 65,000 to 85,000 clones, approximately 95% of them seen once, and the ten largest clones take 0.12% to 0.15%. The CDR3 is 13 residues long. Germline CDR1 MNHEY, CDR2 SVGAGI. Deletions cut 2 bases from V and 7 bases from J, with 12 bases between. These data come from a study of T cell changes during pregnancy in multiple sclerosis. This chain uses TRBV6-5 with TRBJ2-7; D is uncertain. The TCR was taken from a female donor with multiple sclerosis, enrolled in a pregnancy study. The starting material was CD4+ T cells from peripheral blood mononuclear cells, obtained after pregnancy. The CDR3 protein is CASSYPPTYEQYF. The CDR3 DNA reads TGTGCCAGCAGTTACCCCCCGACATATGAGCAGTACTTC.